Presented here are 24 T cell receptor beta chains from one specimen sequenced in a study of CD8 T cells in Susac syndrome. It was with random hexamers that 0.5 to 1 ug RNA was reverse transcribed. Each CDR3 protein gets one entry after TCRdb re-called the immunoSEQ multiplex PCR reads with MiXCR. In the table there are some 210,000 distinct CDR3 sequences, approximately 94% of which are singletons. Sequenced material: CD4+ T cells from PBMCs. The receptor set was obtained from a human donor with Susac syndrome.

This chain joins TRBV24-1 and TRBJ2-5, with 7 bases identical to TRBD1. The CDR3 consists of 13 residues. With 3 bases clipped from V and 5 bases from J, the junction kept 2 bases outside the gene matches. From germline, CDR1 is KGHDR and CDR2 SFDVKD. The DNA of the CDR3 is TGTGCCACCAGTGATGACAGGGATGAGACCCAGTACTTC. Its protein is CATSDDRDETQYF.

This rearrangement joins TRBV27 to TRBJ1-5; D gene unclear. The CDR3 contains 15 residues. CDR1 MNHEY and CDR2 SMNVEV come from the germline V gene (reference sequence). Trimming shortened V by 3 bases and J by 4 bases, and 13 bases separated the two germline ends. As DNA, the CDR3 is TGTGCCAGCAGTTTGTCCGGGTTTATGAATCAGCCCCAGCATTTT. It specifies CASSLSGFMNQPQHF.

CDR3 DNA sequence: TGCAGTGCTAGAGAGGGGGGGGCGCTACTTCACTCACCCCTCCACTTT. This gives the protein CSAREGGALLHSPLHF. The chain carries TRBV20-1 and TRBJ1-6; D perhaps matches TRBD1 (6 bases). V lost 0 bases, J lost 10 bases, and 19 bases lay in between. Germline V gene sequence: CDR1 DFQATT, CDR2 SNEGSKA (reference sequence). CDR3 length: 16 amino acids.

The chain couples TRBV20-1 to TRBJ1-1; no clear D. The CDR3 extends over 12 amino acids. CDR1 and CDR2 from the germline V gene are DFQATT and SNEGSKA (reference sequence). Deletions cut 3 bases from V and 8 bases from J, with 13 bases between. DNA of the CDR3: TGCAGTGCTAGGGCCGGGAATAAAGAAGCTTTCTTT. This codes for CSARAGNKEAFF.

The rearrangement joins TRBV5-6 to TRBJ2-5; D remains unclear. The CDR3 loop spans 14 amino acids. Germline CDR1 is SGHDT and CDR2 is YYEEEE. Trimming pared 1 base from V and 4 bases from J, leaving 11 bases between. The CDR3: CASSLYTQSETQYF. The CDR3 bases are TGTGCCAGCAGCTTGTATACCCAATCAGAGACCCAGTACTTC.

The J gene is TRBJ2-3, the V gene TRBV7-2, with 9 bases aligning to TRBD1. V was pared by 0 bases and J by 3 bases, with 7 bases of the junction left unmatched. This CDR3 is built from 17 residues. The germline gives CDR1 SGHTA, CDR2 FQGNSA. CDR3 sequence reads: CASSLAGTGKYTDTQYF. The CDR3 DNA sequence: TGTGCCAGCAGCTTAGCCGGGACAGGGAAGTATACAGATACGCAGTATTTT.

J is TRBJ2-3 and V is TRBV2; the D gene is possibly TRBD2 (5 bases). V lost 5 bases and J lost 2, with 8 bases in between. Germline lookup yields CDR1 SNHLY and CDR2 FYNNEI. The length of the CDR3 is 13 residues. This CDR3 is CASSTGYTDTQYF. The DNA for the CDR3 is TGTGCCAGCAGTACGGGGTACACAGATACGCAGTATTTT. Combining the CDR3 with reference TRBV2 and TRBJ2-3 gives the whole variable domain EPEVTQTPSHQVTQMGQEVILRCVPISNHLYFYWYRQILGQKVEFLVSFYNNEISEKSEIFDDQFSVERPDGSNFTLKIRSTKLEDSAMYFCASSTGYTDTQYFGPGTRLTVL.

The chain recombines TRBV28 with TRBJ2-7; either TRBD1 or TRBD2 may fit D (6 bases each). From germline, CDR1 is MDHEN and CDR2 SYDVKM. CDR3 length equals 15 residues. Trimming cost V 4 bases and J 4 bases, with 17 bases left between them. For the CDR3, the DNA is TGTGCCAGCAGTTATGCGGGGACATCCGCTTACGAGCAGTACTTC. Its protein product is CASSYAGTSAYEQYF.

This chain uses TRBV5-5 with TRBJ2-7, with TRBD1 matching 7 bases. Germline V gives CDR1 SGHKS, CDR2 YYEKEE (reference sequence). CDR3 length equals 15 residues. V lost 4 bases to trimming and J lost 3 bases; unmatched junction nucleotides: 10. This CDR3 reads CASSPPTGILYEQYF. The CDR3, as DNA: TGTGCCAGCAGCCCACCGACAGGGATTCTCTACGAGCAGTACTTC.

This clonotype was observed once. V gene TRBV3-1 combines with J gene TRBJ2-7; tentatively, D is TRBD1 (6 bases). The length of the CDR3 is 15 residues. V was pared by 4 bases and J by 1 base, with 14 bases between. CDR1 is LGHDT and CDR2 is YNNKEL in the germline V gene (reference sequence). The CDR3 spells CASSPRTATSYEQYF. The CDR3 region has the DNA TGTGCCAGCAGCCCGCGGACAGCCACTTCCTACGAGCAGTACTTC.

The chain joins TRBV6-2 or TRBV6-3 to TRBJ1-2; D not resolved. This CDR3 comprises 11 residues. Germline loops: CDR1 MNHEY, CDR2 SVGEGT. The ends were cut back, 6 bases at V and 5 bases at J, with 7 bases in the middle. The chain's CDR3 is CASRKGYGYTF. CDR3 DNA sequence: TGTGCCAGCAGGAAAGGGTATGGCTACACCTTC.

The chain joins TRBV15 to TRBJ2-3, with D unclear. The germline V and J ends were trimmed by 0 bases and 2 bases, with 15 bases remaining between them. Germline V lookup: CDR1 LNHNV, CDR2 YYDKDF (reference sequence). This CDR3 comprises 17 residues. The CDR3 region is CATSRDRSRFFTDTQYF. In DNA form, the CDR3 reads TGTGCCACCAGCAGAGATCGGTCTAGGTTTTTCACAGATACGCAGTATTTT. Full variable domain (remainder filled in from reference TRBV15 and TRBJ2-3): DAMVIQNPRYQVTQFGKPVTLSCSQTLNHNVMYWYQQKSSQAPKLLFHYYDKDFNNEADTPDNFQSRRPNTSFCFLDIRSPGLGDTAMYLCATSRDRSRFFTDTQYFGPGTRLTVL.

This chain uses TRBV20-1 with TRBJ2-1, with 9 bases lining up with TRBD1. Per germline, CDR1 DFQATT and CDR2 SNEGSKA (reference sequence). The CDR3 is 14 amino acids. The V and J ends lost 5 bases and 5 bases, in that order; junction bases with no gene match: 7. CDR3 nucleotide sequence: TGCAGTGCTCGCTGGGGACAGGGACACAATGAGCAGTTCTTC. Encoded protein: CSARWGQGHNEQFF.

This chain links TRBV5-1 with TRBJ2-3; D is perhaps TRBD1 or TRBD2 (5 bases each). Trimming removed 7 bases from V and 2 bases from J, with 14 bases in between. The V gene's germline CDR1 is SGHRS and CDR2 YFSETQ. There are 14 residues in the CDR3. CDR3 nucleotide sequence: TGCGCCAGCTCCCCGGGACGAGTCACAGATACGCAGTATTTT. This encodes CASSPGRVTDTQYF.

V usage is TRBV7-2 and J usage is TRBJ2-5, with D tentatively TRBD1 (5 bases). CDR1 and CDR2 from the germline V gene are SGHTA and FQGNSA. Trimming left V 4 bases short and J 6 bases short, with 15 bases between. CDR3 length: 14 residues. CDR3 residues: CASSSAGKSKTQYF. CDR3 nucleotides: TGTGCCAGCAGCTCCGCAGGGAAATCGAAGACCCAGTACTTC.

J is TRBJ2-2 and V is TRBV7-2; D is unclear. Germline CDR1 and CDR2: SGHTA and FQGNSA. The CDR3 is 15 residues long. V was clipped by 5 bases and J by 7 bases, with 17 bases between them. Here the CDR3 reads CASSPEVAFDGELFF. The DNA of the CDR3 is TGTGCCAGCAGCCCCGAAGTGGCCTTTGACGGGGAGCTGTTTTTT.

The CDR3 loop is CASSPDRGANYGYTF. The CDR3 region has the DNA TGTGCCAGCAGCCCGGACAGGGGAGCTAACTATGGCTACACCTTC. The J gene is TRBJ1-2, the V gene TRBV5-6; 9 positions agree with TRBD1. Trimming at V came to 4 bases and at J to 0 bases, leaving 4 bases not matched to a gene. CDR3 length: 15 residues. CDR1 is SGHDT, CDR2 YYEEEE, per germline.

The chain couples TRBV20-1 to TRBJ1-5; maybe TRBD1 (5 bases). The germline CDR1 and CDR2 sequences are DFQATT and SNEGSKA (reference sequence). The CDR3 has 15 residues. Trimming removed 6 bases from V and 7 bases from J, with 22 bases in between. The DNA of the CDR3 is TGCAGTGCCACTCGGGGGGGGAATGCGGGACAGCCCCAGCATTTT. It yields the protein CSATRGGNAGQPQHF.

The chain couples TRBV6-5 to TRBJ2-5; TRBD1 or TRBD2 may be the D gene (6 bases each). Trimming removed 2 bases from V and 5 bases from J, with 15 bases in between. This CDR3 is 15 amino acids long. Per germline, CDR1 MNHEY and CDR2 SVGAGI. The CDR3 region has the DNA TGTGCCAGCAGTTACGTAAGGGGGGTAGCGGAGACCCAGTACTTC. This translates into CASSYVRGVAETQYF.

The chain joins TRBV7-3 to TRBJ2-2; D may be TRBD2 (6 bases). This CDR3 comprises 15 residues. Germline V lookup: CDR1 SGHTA, CDR2 FQGTGA. Trimming took off 5 bases at V and 2 bases at J, with 12 bases between the two ends. CDR3 sequence: CASSPGTANTGELFF. For the CDR3, the DNA is TGTGCCAGCAGCCCCGGGACTGCCAACACCGGGGAGCTGTTTTTT.

This sequence joins TRBV6-2 or TRBV6-3 and TRBJ2-1; TRBD2 might be the D (5 bases). Trimming removed 7 bases from V and 6 bases from J, with 16 bases in between. Germline CDR1 is MNHEY and CDR2 is SVGEGT. The CDR3 loop spans 14 amino acids. The CDR3 DNA follows: TGTGCCAGCACCTACGGGGTGAAGGTCAATGAGCAGTTCTTC. Translating it yields CASTYGVKVNEQFF.

This chain uses TRBV3-1 with TRBJ1-2; 7 bases align to TRBD1. The germline gives CDR1 LGHDT, CDR2 YNNKEL (reference sequence). This CDR3 has 13 amino acids. The trim removed 0 bases at V and 14 bases at J, leaving 9 bases unmatched. CDR3 bases: TGTGCCAGCAGCCAAGAAACTCGGGACAGCGTAACCTTC. Its protein is CASSQETRDSVTF.

This clonotype was recorded a few times. The chain carries TRBV30 and TRBJ1-2, with TRBD1 matching 7 bases. Germline V lookup: CDR1 GTSNPN, CDR2 SVGIG (reference sequence). The CDR3 spans 12 residues. J gave up 8 bases and V 3 bases, and 6 bases lay outside the gene matches. The CDR3 nucleotides read TGTGCCTGGAGGACAGGGACGTGGGGCTACACCTTC. Its protein is CAWRTGTWGYTF.

The J gene is TRBJ1-4, the V gene TRBV12-3 or TRBV12-4, with a tentative D call TRBD1 (6 bases). V was trimmed by 2 bases and J by 8 bases, leaving 12 bases between them. The CDR3 loop spans 14 amino acids. The CDR3 nucleotides read TGTGCCAGCAGTTTAACGGGGGCTATCGAAAAACTGTTTTTT. It encodes CASSLTGAIEKLFF.